The 5 T cell receptor beta chains presented below share a single source sample, sequenced in a study of blood T cell repertoires in COVID-19. Sequenced by immunoSEQ multiplex PCR; TCRdb stores in-frame clones only, minus some. The data hold approximately 480,000 clones, with about 85% observed a single time. Sequencing was performed on PBMCs or T cells enriched from blood (not recorded which). The receptors were sampled from a woman aged 18-35 years who had recovered from COVID-19.

The rearrangement joins TRBV15 to TRBJ1-1, with 7 bases matching TRBD1. CDR1 LNHNV and CDR2 YYDKDF come from the germline V gene (reference sequence). V lost 5 bases, J lost 7 bases, and 7 bases stayed unmatched. The CDR3 runs to 13 residues. CDR3: CATSGLRDSEAFF. In DNA, the CDR3 is TGTGCCACCAGCGGACTACGGGACAGTGAAGCTTTCTTT. Filled out from reference TRBV15 and TRBJ1-1, the complete variable domain reads DAMVIQNPRYQVTQFGKPVTLSCSQTLNHNVMYWYQQKSSQAPKLLFHYYDKDFNNEADTPDNFQSRRPNTSFCFLDIRSPGLGDTAMYLCATSGLRDSEAFFGQGTRLTVV.

V is TRBV20-1 and J is TRBJ2-3; 7 nucleotides match TRBD2. V shed 4 bases and J 0 bases; nucleotides not matched to a gene: 7. Germline CDR1 DFQATT, CDR2 SNEGSKA (reference sequence). This CDR3 contains 15 residues. This CDR3 reads CSAIDSGLSTDTQYF. In DNA form, the CDR3 reads TGCAGTGCTATTGATTCGGGACTAAGCACAGATACGCAGTATTTT.

CDR3 sequence (DNA): TGCGCCAGCAGCTTGTCGTCTGCTTTGGGGGGGATCGCTAACTATGGCTACACCTTC. As protein: CASSLSSALGGIANYGYTF. J is TRBJ1-2 and V is TRBV5-1, with a weak D call TRBD1 (5 bases). Germline CDR1 is SGHRS and CDR2 is YFSETQ. The CDR3 runs to 19 residues. V dropped 1 base and J dropped 0 bases, with 22 bases sitting between them. The full variable domain, its missing parts supplied by reference TRBV5-1 and TRBJ1-2, is KAGVTQTPRYLIKTRGQQVTLSCSPISGHRSVSWYQQTPGQGLQFLFEYFSETQRNKGNFPGRFSGRQFSNSRSEMNVSTLELGDSALYLCASSLSSALGGIANYGYTFGSGTRLTVV.

V usage is TRBV2 and J usage is TRBJ2-1; D may be TRBD2 (5 bases). The CDR3 is 13 residues long. Trimming pared 4 bases from V and 9 bases from J, leaving 13 bases between. Looked up from germline, CDR1 is SNHLY and CDR2 is FYNNEI. For the CDR3, the DNA is TGTGCCAGCAGTGGAGACCCCCGGGGTGAGCAGTTCTTC. Amino acids: CASSGDPRGEQFF.

The chain combines TRBV5-1 with TRBJ2-6; possible D gene TRBD1, 5 bases. Germline CDR1 and CDR2: SGHRS and YFSETQ. The CDR3 contains 12 residues. The V end was cut by 0 bases, the J end by 10 bases, with 5 bases between. CDR3 region: CASSLEGNVLTF. The CDR3 DNA follows: TGCGCCAGCAGCTTGGAGGGGAACGTCCTGACTTTC.